This T cell receptor (beta chain) was found in a study of PD-1 blockade in classical Hodgkin lymphoma. Study observations and caveats: Compared with healthy donors, newly diagnosed patients reportedly showed lower baseline TCR diversity. Exclusion removed patients who began nivolumab under 1 year after ASCT. The study found complete responders had baseline diversity similar to newly diagnosed patients. Causes of the repertoire differences remain undefined, possibly disease activity or prior therapy.

Each patient's relapse followed autologous stem cell transplantation, and brentuximab vedotin exposure varied. About this clone itself: Its matching antigen is unknown.

Measured with immunoSEQ multiplex PCR; TCRdb has only the in-frame clones, and not every one. The data hold roughly 150,000 clones, with about four fifths observed a single time. The CDR3 consists of 13 residues. V lost 7 bases, J lost 1 base, and 8 bases lay in between. Germline V CDR1 and CDR2: SNHLY, FYNNEI. The V call is TRBV2, the J call TRBJ1-3, with D perhaps TRBD1 (5 bases). The specimen comprised peripheral blood mononuclear cells (PBMCs), sampled before the second cycle of nivolumab. The clonotype originates from a human donor with classical Hodgkin lymphoma. The CDR3 is CASKRGSGNTIYF. CDR3 nucleotides: TGTGCCAGCAAACGGGGGTCTGGAAACACCATATATTTT.